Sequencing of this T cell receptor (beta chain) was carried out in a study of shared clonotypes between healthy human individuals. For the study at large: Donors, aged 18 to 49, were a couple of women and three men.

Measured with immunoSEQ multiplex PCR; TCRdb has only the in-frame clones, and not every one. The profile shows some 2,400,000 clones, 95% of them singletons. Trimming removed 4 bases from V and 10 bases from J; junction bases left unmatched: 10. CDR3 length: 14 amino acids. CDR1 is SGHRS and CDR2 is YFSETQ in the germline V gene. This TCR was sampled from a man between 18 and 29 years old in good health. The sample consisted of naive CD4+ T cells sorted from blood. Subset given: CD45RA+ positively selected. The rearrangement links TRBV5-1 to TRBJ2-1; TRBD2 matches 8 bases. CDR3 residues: CASSPAGTRREQFF. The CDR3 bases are TGCGCCAGCAGCCCGGCCGGGACTAGACGCGAGCAGTTCTTC.